These 27 T cell receptor beta chains share one sample of origin, sequenced in a study of identical twins. Via MiXCR, TCRdb re-called the 5' RACE reads, giving one row per CDR3 protein. Found here are roughly 250,000 distinct CDR3 sequences, around 15% of them singletons; the top ten hold 8.5% to 10%. The sequenced sample was memory (CD45RO+) T cells sorted from blood. These receptors were obtained from a woman aged 18-35 years in good health.

The chain recombines TRBV20-1 with TRBJ2-2; 9 nucleotides align to TRBD2. After removal of 0 bases from V and 5 bases from J, the junction contained 4 bases not matched to a gene. Germline assignment: CDR1 DFQATT and CDR2 SNEGSKA (reference sequence). This CDR3 is built from 15 residues. CDR3 nucleotides: TGCAGTGCTAGAGATCGGCGGGGGGGGACCGGGGAGCTGTTTTTT. Translation: CSARDRRGGTGELFF.

This clonotype was detected a few times. CDR3: CASSPRFGEQFF. For the CDR3, the DNA is TGTGCCAGCAGCCCCCGTTTTGGGGAGCAGTTCTTC. This rearrangement joins TRBV14 to TRBJ2-1; the D is unclear. The CDR3 loop spans 12 amino acids. V was cut by 4 bases and J by 10 bases, with 11 bases left in between. From germline, CDR1 is SGHDN and CDR2 FVKESK.

V and J are TRBV7-2 and TRBJ1-6, with TRBD1 as a possible D gene (6 bases). The CDR3 sequence is 14 residues long. From germline, CDR1 is SGHTA and CDR2 FQGNSA. Between the trimmed V and J ends, which lost 5 bases and 9 bases, there was a span of 14 bases. CDR3 sequence: CASSTDSPRSPLHF. The CDR3 DNA follows: TGTGCCAGCAGCACGGACAGCCCTCGTTCACCCCTCCACTTT.

This clonotype was seen at least ten times. The rearrangement links TRBV9 to TRBJ2-7; 9 bases agree with TRBD1. This CDR3 has 15 amino acids. Trimming removed 7 bases from V and 6 bases from J; junction bases left unmatched: 14. Germline V lookup: CDR1 SGDLS, CDR2 YYNGEE. DNA for the CDR3: TGTGCCAGCGGAATTCCCGGGGGACAGGGTTTCGAGCAGTACTTC. This encodes CASGIPGGQGFEQYF.

The V gene is TRBV20-1, the J gene TRBJ1-1; D is undetermined. Germline-derived CDR1 and CDR2 are DFQATT and SNEGSKA (reference sequence). The CDR3 extends over 12 amino acids. With 6 bases removed from V and 6 bases from J, the gap between germline ends came to 14 bases. CDR3 nucleotides: TGCAGTGCCCTACCACGCGGGGCTGAAGCTTTCTTT. This encodes CSALPRGAEAFF.

This clonotype was detected many times. The chain links TRBV7-2 to TRBJ1-6, with a tentative D call TRBD1 (6 bases). Germline V CDR1 and CDR2: SGHTA, FQGNSA. This CDR3 spans 16 amino acids. The V end lost 5 bases, the J end lost 4 bases, and 15 bases lay between the germline ends. The CDR3 spells CASSPYPGQYNSPLHF. For the CDR3, the DNA is TGTGCCAGCAGCCCGTACCCGGGACAATATAATTCACCCCTCCACTTT.

There are a few counts of this clonotype. V and J are TRBV29-1 and TRBJ2-1; D remains unclear. Germline CDR1 and CDR2: SQVTM and ANQGSEA. V lost 6 bases and J lost 4, with 7 bases in between. The CDR3 runs to 11 residues. The CDR3, as DNA: TGCAGCGTCGGCTTTTACAATGAGCAGTTCTTC. Amino acid sequence: CSVGFYNEQFF.

CDR3 amino acids: CASSRTSGSPDTQYF. The CDR3 coding sequence is TGTGCCAGCAGTCGGACTAGCGGCTCCCCAGATACGCAGTATTTT. The chain joins TRBV2 to TRBJ2-3; 10 nucleotides line up with TRBD2. There are 15 residues in the CDR3. V shed 5 bases and J 4 bases; nucleotides not matched to a gene: 6. Germline CDR1 is SNHLY and CDR2 is FYNNEI.

This clonotype was seen a few times. This rearrangement joins TRBV5-1 to TRBJ2-1; 7 nucleotides line up with TRBD2. Germline CDR1 reads SGHRS; CDR2 reads YFSETQ. This CDR3 has 15 amino acids. J was trimmed by 0 bases and V by 7 bases; bases with no gene match: 7. The CDR3 DNA follows: TGCGCCAGCGGGAGGGGCCCAGTCTCCTACAATGAGCAGTTCTTC. Amino acids: CASGRGPVSYNEQFF.

Ten or more counts support this clonotype. V gene TRBV12-3 or TRBV12-4 combines with J gene TRBJ2-7; D is perhaps TRBD1 (5 bases). CDR3 size: 13 residues. Deletions cut 1 base from V and 9 bases from J, with 13 bases between. The CDR3 nucleotides are TGTGCCAGCAGTTTAGGGACAATTTCTGGGCAGTACTTC. It specifies CASSLGTISGQYF.

This clonotype showed up many times. The rearrangement uses TRBV7-9 and TRBJ2-7; 8 positions match TRBD1. The CDR3 contains 14 residues. Trimming took 5 bases from V and 3 from J; bases not matched to a gene: 6. Germline V gene lookup returns CDR1 SEHNR and CDR2 FQNEAQ (reference sequence). The CDR3 DNA follows: TGTGCCAGCAGCCTGACAGGGGTAAACTACGAGCAGTACTTC. Protein: CASSLTGVNYEQYF.

This clonotype was counted ten times or more. V is TRBV7-2 and J is TRBJ2-5, with no clear D. Germline lookup yields CDR1 SGHTA and CDR2 FQGNSA. This CDR3 comprises 15 residues. Trimming pared 0 bases from V and 4 bases from J, leaving 12 bases between. The CDR3 DNA is TGTGCCAGCAGCTTAGCGATAGGCTGGGGAGAGACCCAGTACTTC. This gives the protein CASSLAIGWGETQYF.

This clonotype was counted at least ten times. J is TRBJ2-5 and V is TRBV20-1, with TRBD2 matching 7 bases. The CDR3 totals 14 residues. CDR1 is DFQATT and CDR2 is SNEGSKA in the germline V gene (reference sequence). V shed 6 bases and J 5 bases; nucleotides not matched to a gene: 12. This CDR3 reads CSAHRAGSGETQYF. The CDR3 DNA follows: TGCAGTGCCCACAGAGCGGGAAGCGGTGAGACCCAGTACTTC.

This clonotype has just a few counts. V gene TRBV28 combines with J gene TRBJ2-1, with D possibly matching TRBD1 (6 bases). The ends were cut back, 2 bases at V and 4 bases at J, with 15 bases in the middle. This CDR3 is built from 16 residues. The germline gives CDR1 MDHEN, CDR2 SYDVKM. CDR3: CASSLPGHRSYNEQFF. CDR3 in DNA: TGTGCCAGCAGTTTACCGGGACACAGATCTTACAATGAGCAGTTCTTC.

CDR3 sequence (DNA): TGCGCCAGCAGCTTGACCGCCGGGACAGGGCGGAGGAACACTGAAGCTTTCTTT. Its protein is CASSLTAGTGRRNTEAFF. This chain joins TRBV5-1 and TRBJ1-1; 9 positions agree with TRBD1. Germline lookup yields CDR1 SGHRS and CDR2 YFSETQ. The junction had 11 bases not matched to a gene; V was cut back by 1 base and J by 1 base. This CDR3 contains 18 residues.

This clonotype was detected only a few times. The chain links TRBV20-1 to TRBJ2-7; a possible D gene is TRBD1 (6 bases). The CDR3 sequence is 12 residues long. Germline CDR1 DFQATT, CDR2 SNEGSKA (reference sequence). V gave up 4 bases and J gave up 5 bases, with 12 bases separating them. For the CDR3, the DNA is TGCAGTGCTAATCAGGGGATCCACGAGCAGTACTTC. Residues: CSANQGIHEQYF.

This clonotype was seen only a few times. The chain uses TRBV20-1 and TRBJ1-5; a weak D match, TRBD1 (5 bases). The CDR3 runs to 13 residues. Germline V gene data show CDR1 as DFQATT and CDR2 as SNEGSKA (reference sequence). Trimming removed 6 bases at V and 2 bases at J, with 11 bases between. CDR3 amino acids: CSAGAGGNQPQHF. CDR3 DNA: TGCAGTGCCGGGGCCGGGGGCAATCAGCCCCAGCATTTT.

A few counts support this clonotype. This chain uses TRBV12-3 or TRBV12-4 with TRBJ1-2; perhaps TRBD1 as D (6 bases). This CDR3 has 16 amino acids. Trimming took off 6 bases at V and 5 bases at J, with 22 bases between the two ends. The DNA for the CDR3 is TGTGCCAGCAGCCAAGGGGGGCGCAGGGCGGATTATGGCTACACCTTC. This encodes CASSQGGRRADYGYTF.

The chain couples TRBV7-9 to TRBJ1-2; 10 bases map to TRBD1. Germline CDR1 and CDR2: SEHNR and FQNEAQ (reference sequence). The CDR3 sequence is 14 residues long. Losses at the gene ends were 5 bases for V and 8 bases for J; bases not matched to a gene: 8. The CDR3 DNA is TGTGCCAGCAGCCGGGGGGACAGGGGTTACGGCTACACCTTC. Translated, it gives CASSRGDRGYGYTF.

The chain employs TRBV6-2 or TRBV6-3 and TRBJ2-7, with 7 bases identical to TRBD1. Unmatched junction bases numbered 6, after V lost 2 bases and J lost 2 bases. The CDR3 totals 15 residues. Germline V gene data show CDR1 as MNHEY and CDR2 as SVGEGT. CDR3 loop: CASSYGSTGTYEQYF. CDR3 DNA: TGTGCCAGCAGTTACGGGTCGACAGGGACCTACGAGCAGTACTTC.

This clonotype was observed a few times. The gene calls are TRBV20-1 and TRBJ2-1; no reliable D call. Germline assignment: CDR1 DFQATT and CDR2 SNEGSKA (reference sequence). The CDR3 covers 12 residues. The V gene lost 4 bases and the J gene lost 6 bases, with 10 bases spanning the gap. CDR3 coding DNA: TGCAGTGCTACCCCCCCATCCAATGAGCAGTTCTTC. Translating it yields CSATPPSNEQFF.

The table lists this clonotype with a few counts. The chain combines TRBV24-1 with TRBJ1-1; D is undetermined. The CDR3 contains 13 residues. The germline V and J ends were trimmed by 3 bases and 11 bases, with 15 bases remaining between them. Germline loops: CDR1 KGHDR, CDR2 SFDVKD. The chain's CDR3 is CATSDVGLEGAFF. In nucleotides, the CDR3 is TGTGCCACCAGTGATGTAGGATTAGAGGGTGCTTTCTTT.

Only a few counts were recorded for this clonotype. This chain uses TRBV6-1 with TRBJ2-2; 8 positions agree with TRBD2. The CDR3 loop spans 14 amino acids. With V trimmed by 11 bases and J by 7 bases, 12 bases remained unmatched. Germline assignment: CDR1 MNHNS and CDR2 SASEGT. The CDR3 DNA is TGTGCCGGGGGCTTTGGCGGGGGGAACGGGGAGCTGTTTTTT. It codes for CAGGFGGGNGELFF.

This clonotype has more than one count but fewer than ten. The rearrangement uses TRBV2 and TRBJ2-1, with 8 bases identical to TRBD1. V shed 7 bases, J shed 10 bases, and the junction held 9 bases outside the gene matches. The germline gives CDR1 SNHLY, CDR2 FYNNEI. CDR3 length: 13 amino acids. CDR3: CASKKDRVGEQFF. The DNA of the CDR3 is TGTGCCAGCAAGAAGGACAGGGTGGGAGAGCAGTTCTTC.

The chain combines TRBV20-1 with TRBJ1-1; weak D call: TRBD1 (5 bases). In germline, CDR1 is DFQATT, CDR2 SNEGSKA (reference sequence). V shed 6 bases and J shed 10 bases, with 15 bases lying between them. The CDR3 has 11 amino acids. Written as DNA, the CDR3 is TGCAGTGCGGTTCGACAGTTTTCAGCTTTCTTT. This codes for CSAVRQFSAFF.

The chain couples TRBV9 to TRBJ2-5; D is uncertain. Trimming took 0 bases from V and 5 from J, leaving 5 bases between them. This CDR3 is 12 amino acids long. Germline assignment: CDR1 SGDLS and CDR2 YYNGEE. CDR3 sequence reads: CASSVDGETQYF. CDR3 DNA sequence: TGTGCCAGCAGCGTAGATGGGGAGACCCAGTACTTC.

In this sample, this clonotype turned up many times. The chain joins TRBV7-8 to TRBJ2-3, with D possibly matching TRBD2 (5 bases). The CDR3 has 13 residues. Germline-derived CDR1 and CDR2 are SGHVS and FQNEAQ. The V end was cut by 5 bases, the J end by 6 bases, with 12 bases between. This CDR3 is CASSPTTADTQYF. The CDR3 region has the DNA TGTGCCAGCAGCCCGACTACCGCTGATACGCAGTATTTT.